These T cell receptor beta chains were read from a single sample in a study of blood T cells in healthy people across ages. TCRdb fed the 5' RACE reads into MiXCR, producing one record per CDR3 protein. The table has approximately 490,000 distinct CDR3 sequences, around 24% seen once. These same data were also listed under a study on T cells of mothers and their children.

Sequencing was carried out using blood. These receptors all come from a boy younger than 18 in good health. Both conserved end residues are part of each CDR3. Size is stated for part of the rows, as once, few or many counts, or as a class when the clone is expanded.

clone_size cdr3_length v_call cdr3_aa
few 15 TRBV6-5 CASSYSEQGAYEQYF
few 17 TRBV2 CASRIPHSVELDNEQFF
few 15 TRBV7-2 CASSLAGTALYGYTF
few 16 TRBV28 CASSFFRPGGSDTQYF
few 13 TRBV2 CASSKDSTYEQYF
many 15 TRBV7-3 CASSLRGSGGSPLHF
few 16 TRBV27 CASSLPTWRDTGELFF
. 15 TRBV6-6 CASSSGGARSNEQFF
many 15 TRBV29-1 CSVEDVLAGWETQYF
. 15 TRBV28 CASSFGGASYNEQFF
. 15 TRBV2 CASSRTGGGGGGYTF
. 15 TRBV12-3/TRBV12-4 CASRTTSGNTGELFF
. 16 TRBV3-1 CASSQGTGSGGSPLHF
few 15 TRBV7-2 CASSPKGQRREKLFF
. 15 TRBV6-5 CASSLRTGSGNTIYF
few 15 TRBV29-1 CSVEDWGQAVYGYTF
. 19 TRBV24-1 CATSDPTPGAGDGIVTQYF
few 16 TRBV14 CASSQGVGTAKNIQYF
few 17 TRBV15 CATSRDLMGDRAYEQYF
. 14 TRBV4-1 CASSQLQGMGKLFF
many 14 TRBV5-1 CASSSGTQKETQYF
. 15 TRBV2 CASSEWGGGADTQYF
. 19 TRBV20-1 CSAPGGGLIKPSYNSPLHF
. 14 TRBV6-1 CASSVRTATYEQYF
. 13 TRBV29-1 CSDQDSRNTEAFF
few 15 TRBV4-1 CASSQGAGITYEQYF
once 14 TRBV28 CTSSTGQRTGELFF
. 13 TRBV7-2 CASSYSSEQTQYF
few 15 TRBV20-1 CSARDQGSGTDTQYF
. 15 TRBV18 CASSPTALSNYGYTF
few 14 TRBV10-3 CATLLAGEGDTQYF
. 13 TRBV3-1 CASSQTDGNIQYF
. 14 TRBV2 CASKGQRGGNEQFF
. 15 TRBV27 CASSETRGGKETQYF
many 12 TRBV7-8 CASSLHTDTQYF
. 17 TRBV3-1 CASSQVPQQAQQETQYF
few 15 TRBV7-9 CASSVNSGGNTEAFF
. 16 TRBV7-2 CASSLEISSGANVLTF
. 14 TRBV5-4 CASSLNGQNYEQYF